The 28 T cell receptor beta chains presented below share a single source sample, sequenced in a study of early T cells in non-severe SARS-CoV-2 infection. MiXCR was run by TCRdb on the 5' RACE reads, yielding one entry per CDR3 protein. The profile covers approximately 37,000 distinct CDR3 sequences, with roughly 5% appearing a single time and around 4.7% taken by the ten largest. Material for sequencing was whole blood. The receptor set was obtained from an adult who was a healthcare worker with PCR-confirmed SARS-CoV-2 infection or an uninfected control (not recorded which).

This clonotype was seen more than once but under ten times. V is TRBV7-2 and J is TRBJ1-6; D ambiguous. V lost 5 bases to trimming and J lost 5 bases, with 10 bases between them. The CDR3 is 14 residues long. Germline lookup yields CDR1 SGHTA and CDR2 FQGNSA. DNA for the CDR3: TGTGCCAGCAGCCCGGACCCCAATAATTCACCCCTCCACTTT. It translates to CASSPDPNNSPLHF.

This clonotype has at least ten counts. This rearrangement joins TRBV7-2 to TRBJ1-1; TRBD1 matches 12 bases. In germline, CDR1 is SGHTA, CDR2 FQGNSA. V was clipped by 4 bases and J by 11 bases; unmatched bases: 11. This CDR3 contains 15 residues. The CDR3 reads CASSWIPGTGGWAFF. The CDR3 DNA reads TGTGCCAGCAGCTGGATACCCGGGACAGGGGGCTGGGCTTTCTTT.

The V gene is TRBV28, the J gene TRBJ2-7, with 9 positions matching TRBD1. CDR1 is MDHEN and CDR2 is SYDVKM in the germline V gene. V dropped 7 bases and J dropped 6; count of bases not matched to a gene: 16. The CDR3 has 16 amino acids. The CDR3 loop reads CASISAGDRVNSEQYF. Here the CDR3 DNA reads TGTGCCAGCATTTCCGCCGGGGACAGGGTAAATTCCGAGCAGTACTTC.

This clonotype was seen repeatedly, ten times or more. V gene TRBV20-1 combines with J gene TRBJ2-1, with D hard to call. The germline V gene has CDR1 DFQATT and CDR2 SNEGSKA (reference sequence). Trimming pared 1 base from V and 9 bases from J, leaving 22 bases between. The length of the CDR3 is 16 residues. Written as DNA, the CDR3 is TGCAGTGCTAGAGCCTCGTTTAAATCCCCGGGTAGTGAGCAGTTCTTC. As protein: CSARASFKSPGSEQFF.

This clonotype was seen a handful of times. The gene calls are TRBV20-1 and TRBJ1-4; D remains unclear. Germline lookup yields CDR1 DFQATT and CDR2 SNEGSKA (reference sequence). CDR3 length: 13 residues. V gave up 3 bases and J gave up 0 bases, with 5 bases separating them. CDR3 sequence (DNA): TGCAGTGCTAGTCAGGCAACTAATGAAAAACTGTTTTTT. Its translation is CSASQATNEKLFF.

This sequence joins TRBV7-2 and TRBJ2-2; no clear D. The germline gives CDR1 SGHTA, CDR2 FQGNSA. Trimming took 0 bases from V and 6 from J, leaving 11 bases between them. The CDR3 is 15 amino acids. CDR3 protein: CASSLAAQRAGELFF. As DNA, the CDR3 is TGTGCCAGCAGCTTAGCAGCTCAAAGGGCCGGGGAGCTGTTTTTT.

This clonotype was observed a few times. This rearrangement joins TRBV5-6 to TRBJ2-3; 7 bases line up with TRBD2. With V trimmed by 1 base and J by 2 bases, 7 bases remained unmatched. The germline CDR1 and CDR2 sequences are SGHDT and YYEEEE. The CDR3 is 16 amino acids. The CDR3 is CASSLRWTRDTDTQYF. For the CDR3, the DNA is TGTGCCAGCAGCTTGAGATGGACTAGGGACACAGATACGCAGTATTTT. The entire variable domain, with the rest obtained from reference TRBV5-6 and TRBJ2-3, is as follows: DAGVTQSPTHLIKTRGQQVTLRCSPKSGHDTVSWYQQALGQGPQFIFQYYEEEERQRGNFPDRFSGHQFPNYSSELNVNALLLGDSALYLCASSLRWTRDTDTQYFGPGTRLTVL.

This clonotype occurred a few times. This chain links TRBV5-5 with TRBJ2-1; possible D gene TRBD2, 6 bases. The ends were cut back, 0 bases at V and 5 bases at J, with 9 bases in the middle. This CDR3 comprises 14 residues. Germline CDR1 reads SGHKS; CDR2 reads YYEKEE (reference sequence). This chain's CDR3 is CASSLARTNNEQFF. The DNA of the CDR3 is TGTGCCAGCAGCTTGGCCCGGACTAACAATGAGCAGTTCTTC.

This clonotype is labeled medium-sized. The rearrangement links TRBV2 to TRBJ2-7; 9 bases are shared with TRBD1. V was pared by 8 bases and J by 0 bases, with 8 bases of the junction left unmatched. This CDR3 contains 15 residues. Germline CDR1 SNHLY, CDR2 FYNNEI. The chain's CDR3 is CASGTGQGYSYEQYF. The CDR3 DNA reads TGTGCCAGCGGGACGGGACAGGGATACTCCTACGAGCAGTACTTC.

This clonotype occurred many times. The rearrangement links TRBV5-1 to TRBJ2-7, with 9 bases lining up with TRBD2. V trimming: 3 bases; J trimming: 0 bases; junction bases outside the gene matches: 4. In germline, CDR1 is SGHRS, CDR2 YFSETQ. This CDR3 contains 15 residues. CDR3 loop: CASSWASGNSYEQYF. The CDR3 DNA reads as TGCGCCAGCAGCTGGGCTAGCGGGAACTCCTACGAGCAGTACTTC.

Many counts were recorded for this clonotype. V usage is TRBV12-3 or TRBV12-4 and J usage is TRBJ2-2; D perhaps matches TRBD2 (5 bases). V dropped 8 bases and J dropped 9 bases, with 10 bases sitting between them. The CDR3 runs to 11 residues. The CDR3 loop is CASGSTRELFF. CDR3 DNA: TGTGCCAGCGGGAGTACTAGGGAGCTGTTTTTT.

This clonotype was recorded at least ten times. The gene calls are TRBV30 and TRBJ1-2, with no clear D. Germline CDR1 reads GTSNPN; CDR2 reads SVGIG (reference sequence). The CDR3 covers 13 residues. V was trimmed by 2 bases and J by 10 bases, leaving 17 bases between them. CDR3 nucleotide sequence: TGTGCCTGGAGTACGAGAAGCGGGGTGTACTACACCTTC. Its translation: CAWSTRSGVYYTF.

The sample holds many counts of this clonotype. The genes are TRBV10-3 and TRBJ1-6; 9 bases match TRBD1. Germline CDR1 is ENHRY and CDR2 is SYGVKD. Losses at the gene ends were 5 bases for V and 9 bases for J; bases not matched to a gene: 8. The CDR3 extends over 15 amino acids. The CDR3 DNA is TGTGCCATCAGTTCCATGGGACAGGGAGCTTCACCCCTCCACTTT. Translated: CAISSMGQGASPLHF.

Ten or more counts support this clonotype. The rearrangement links TRBV15 to TRBJ2-2, with 12 bases fitting TRBD1. Looked up from germline, CDR1 is LNHNV and CDR2 is YYDKDF (reference sequence). CDR3 length: 17 amino acids. The V and J ends lost 3 bases and 4 bases, in that order; junction bases with no gene match: 6. In DNA form, the CDR3 reads TGTGCCACCAGCAGTTATCGGGACAGGGGGCGCACCGGGGAGCTGTTTTTT. Translated: CATSSYRDRGRTGELFF.

This clonotype was seen a handful of times. This chain uses TRBV11-2 with TRBJ2-7; tentatively, D is TRBD1 (6 bases). The CDR3 contains 14 residues. The V gene lost 5 bases and the J gene lost 5 bases, with 16 bases spanning the gap. CDR1 and CDR2 (germline): SGHAT, FQNNGV. CDR3 DNA sequence: TGTGCCAGCAGCCCACGGACAGTAAACGACGAGCAGTACTTC. Its translation: CASSPRTVNDEQYF.

This clonotype was counted between two and nine times. The V call is TRBV10-3, the J call TRBJ2-3, with 11 bases fitting TRBD2. The V segment lost 0 bases and the J segment 6 bases; nucleotides outside the gene matches: 2. CDR3 size: 15 residues. Germline V gene sequence: CDR1 ENHRY, CDR2 SYGVKD. The CDR3 region has the DNA TGTGCCATCAGTGAGTCGGGGACTAGCGGTGATACGCAGTATTTT. This encodes CAISESGTSGDTQYF.

This clonotype was picked up many times. This chain links TRBV20-1 with TRBJ2-3, with D unresolved. There are 14 residues in the CDR3. Trimming stripped 0 bases from V and 7 bases from J, with 14 bases between. Germline V gene sequence: CDR1 DFQATT, CDR2 SNEGSKA (reference sequence). The CDR3 DNA is TGCAGTGCTAGAGATCGTGGTGGTACTAATACGCAGTATTTT. Translating it yields CSARDRGGTNTQYF.

This clonotype was recorded many times. The rearrangement links TRBV18 to TRBJ2-3; no reliable D call. The germline gives CDR1 KGHSH, CDR2 LQKENI. The CDR3 extends over 13 amino acids. Trimming removed 0 bases from V and 0 bases from J, with 1 base in between. The CDR3, as DNA: TGTGCCAGCTCACCACCGAGCACAGATACGCAGTATTTT. Translated, it gives CASSPPSTDTQYF.

V and J are TRBV24-1 and TRBJ1-5; D possibly corresponds to TRBD1 (5 bases). CDR1 KGHDR and CDR2 SFDVKD come from the germline V gene. The CDR3 is made up of 14 amino acids. V lost 2 bases and J lost 7, with 11 bases in between. CDR3 in amino acids: CATSDWVSGQPQHF. DNA of the CDR3: TGTGCCACCAGTGATTGGGTTTCAGGGCAGCCCCAGCATTTT.

In its sample, this clonotype was seen a few times. The V and J genes are TRBV20-1 and TRBJ1-3, with TRBD1 as a possible D gene (6 bases). V lost 3 bases, J lost 0 bases, and 12 bases lay in between. The CDR3 has 15 residues. Germline lookup yields CDR1 DFQATT and CDR2 SNEGSKA (reference sequence). CDR3 protein: CSASITGTSGNTIYF. In nucleotides, the CDR3 is TGCAGTGCTAGTATTACAGGGACCTCTGGAAACACCATATATTTT.

This clonotype was observed many times. The chain is built from TRBV6-6 and TRBJ1-1; no clear D. This CDR3 is built from 13 residues. Looked up from germline, CDR1 is MNHNY and CDR2 is SVGAGI (reference sequence). Trimming pared 2 bases from V and 0 bases from J, leaving 4 bases between. The CDR3 nucleotides read TGTGCCAGCAGTTACCTGGTGAACACTGAAGCTTTCTTT. This translates into CASSYLVNTEAFF.

This clonotype was counted at least ten times. The chain joins TRBV29-1 to TRBJ2-5; 7 nucleotides align to TRBD1. The CDR3 loop spans 12 amino acids. The germline gives CDR1 SQVTM, CDR2 ANQGSEA. The ends lost 6 bases at V and 3 bases at J; junction bases unmatched: 4. CDR3 sequence reads: CSVFDREETQYF. CDR3 DNA sequence: TGCAGCGTGTTTGACAGGGAAGAGACCCAGTACTTC.

Within the sample, this clonotype is medium-sized. The rearrangement links TRBV7-3 to TRBJ2-1, with TRBD1 identical over 10 bases. The CDR3 contains 15 residues. V shed 5 bases and J 2 bases; nucleotides not matched to a gene: 3. Germline lookup yields CDR1 SGHTA and CDR2 FQGTGA. The CDR3, as DNA: TGTGCCAGCAGCCTAGACAGGGGGCCCTACAATGAGCAGTTCTTC. Translated: CASSLDRGPYNEQFF. The full variable domain, its missing parts supplied by reference TRBV7-3 and TRBJ2-1, is GAGVSQTPSNKVTEKGKYVELRCDPISGHTALYWYRQSLGQGPEFLIYFQGTGAADDSGLPNDRFFAVRPEGSVSTLKIQRTERGDSAVYLCASSLDRGPYNEQFFGPGTRLTVL.

CDR3 nucleotides: TGTGCCAGCAGCCATGACAGGGCGAACACTGAAGCTTTCTTT. Amino acids: CASSHDRANTEAFF. The rearrangement links TRBV11-2 to TRBJ1-1; TRBD1 matches at 7 bases. CDR1 is SGHAT and CDR2 is FQNNGV in the germline V gene. This CDR3 is built from 14 residues. The V segment lost 5 bases and the J segment 1 base; nucleotides outside the gene matches: 4.

This clonotype occurred many times. The chain couples TRBV11-2 to TRBJ2-1, with 8 positions matching TRBD2. Per the germline V gene, CDR1 is SGHAT and CDR2 is FQNNGV. V shed 0 bases, J shed 7 bases, and the junction held 5 bases outside the gene matches. This CDR3 comprises 15 residues. CDR3 protein: CASSLERLATNEQFF. CDR3 sequence (DNA): TGTGCCAGCAGCTTAGAGAGACTAGCGACAAATGAGCAGTTCTTC.

The chain carries TRBV5-1 and TRBJ1-1; TRBD1 matches at 10 bases. The ends lost 4 bases at V and 5 bases at J; junction bases unmatched: 5. The CDR3 runs 14 residues. CDR1 and CDR2 (germline): SGHRS, YFSETQ. Written as DNA, the CDR3 is TGCGCCAGCAGCCGGGACAGGGGAGGGACTGAAGCTTTCTTT. Translated: CASSRDRGGTEAFF. The full variable domain, completed using reference TRBV5-1 and TRBJ1-1, is KAGVTQTPRYLIKTRGQQVTLSCSPISGHRSVSWYQQTPGQGLQFLFEYFSETQRNKGNFPGRFSGRQFSNSRSEMNVSTLELGDSALYLCASSRDRGGTEAFFGQGTRLTVV.

The rearrangement joins TRBV20-1 to TRBJ2-7; 10 nucleotides match TRBD2. Germline CDR1 is DFQATT and CDR2 is SNEGSKA (reference sequence). This CDR3 contains 18 residues. J lost 5 bases, V lost 6 bases, and 22 bases had no gene match. The CDR3 loop is CSARSRDRVASGRHEQYF. For the CDR3, the DNA is TGCAGTGCCCGATCGAGGGATCGGGTAGCTAGCGGGAGACACGAGCAGTACTTC.

In its sample, this clonotype was seen a few times. The rearrangement links TRBV18 to TRBJ2-7, with unresolved D. Trimming stripped 6 bases from V and 3 bases from J, with 12 bases between. CDR1 is KGHSH, CDR2 LQKENI, per germline. This CDR3 region has 13 residues. CDR3 region: CASSAGRFYEQYF. The DNA of the CDR3 is TGTGCCAGCTCCGCCGGGCGTTTCTACGAGCAGTACTTC.